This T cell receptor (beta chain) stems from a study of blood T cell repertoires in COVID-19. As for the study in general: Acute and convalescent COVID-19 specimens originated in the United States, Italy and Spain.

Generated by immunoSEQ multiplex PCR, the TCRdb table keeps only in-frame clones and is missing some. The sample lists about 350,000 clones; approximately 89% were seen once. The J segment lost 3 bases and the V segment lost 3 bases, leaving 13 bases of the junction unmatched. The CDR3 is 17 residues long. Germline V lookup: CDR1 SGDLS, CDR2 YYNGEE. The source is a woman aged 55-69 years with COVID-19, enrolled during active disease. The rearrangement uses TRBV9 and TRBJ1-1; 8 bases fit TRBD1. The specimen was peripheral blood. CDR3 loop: CASSETGAAFGHTEAFF. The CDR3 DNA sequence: TGTGCCAGCAGCGAGACAGGGGCCGCCTTTGGACACACTGAAGCTTTCTTT.